The entry below describes one TCR beta chain. Its cognate antigen is unknown. These data originate in a study of shared clonotypes between healthy human individuals. DNA at about 200 ng, around 30,000 T cell genomes, went into sorted-subset replicate PCRs. Libraries were prepared by immunoSEQ multiplex PCR; TCRdb keeps only in-frame clonotypes and omits some of them. The sample comprises 2 million to 2.5 million clones, 80% to 95% of which are singletons, and approximately 0.4% rests with the top ten. Donors, without exception, were Caucasian adults residing in Nashville, Tennessee. Points from the study as a whole: Across subsets, estimated richness was generally greater for naive than for memory populations. Even with large depth, rarefaction showed that sorted-subset sequencing was incomplete.

The sequenced sample consisted of naive CD4+ T cells from PBMCs. As for subset: CD45RA+ positively selected. This sequence originates from a man in his late teens or twenties in good health. Some clones in this sample may be carry-over from other donors' samples.

In nucleotides, the CDR3 is TGTGCCAGCAGCTTGAAGCTCGGGGGTGGTGAAAAACTGTTTTTT. Protein product: CASSLKLGGGEKLFF. V gene TRBV5-8 combines with J gene TRBJ1-4; D perhaps matches TRBD1 (5 bases). The V end was cut by 1 base, the J end by 7 bases, with 14 bases between. Per the germline V gene, CDR1 is SGHTS and CDR2 is YDEGEE. The CDR3 is 15 residues long.